The sequence of this TCR beta chain was determined in a study of T cell changes during pregnancy in multiple sclerosis. Measured with immunoSEQ multiplex PCR; TCRdb has only the in-frame clones, and not every one. The data show under 40,000 clones, approximately 91% seen once. V lost 7 bases, J lost 7 bases, and 10 bases stayed unmatched. Germline V gene lookup returns CDR1 MNHEY and CDR2 SMNVEV (reference sequence). The CDR3 is 15 amino acids. The receptor was isolated from a female donor in good health, enrolled as a control in a pregnancy study. This sequence joins TRBV27 and TRBJ2-2; 9 bases are shared with TRBD1. Sample: peripheral blood, taken in the second trimester of pregnancy. The CDR3 coding sequence is TGTGCCAGCACGATGGGGGACAGGGTGAGCGGGGAGCTGTTTTTT. This sequence encodes CASTMGDRVSGELFF.